These T cell receptor beta chains were read from a single sample in a study of cytomegalovirus exposure and HLA in healthy donors. Clones were sequenced by immunoSEQ multiplex PCR, and TCRdb holds only the in-frame ones, with some missing. Found here are about 160,000 clones, around 68% of them singletons; the top ten hold 1.3% to 1.5%. The sequenced sample was PBMCs. These receptors all come from a man aged 50-60 years in good health and CMV-seronegative. The CDR3 runs from the conserved cysteine through the conserved F or W. D genes are given only for firm matches. Clone size appears in some rows only: once, few, many, or a class for an expanded clone.

cdr3_nt	cdr3_aa	j_call	d_call	v_call	clone_size
TGCGCCAGCAGACACCGGGACAGGGAAATAAATGAGCAGTTCTTC	CASRHRDREINEQFF	TRBJ2-1	TRBD1	TRBV4-1	.
TGTGCCAGTAGTTATCAGGGGGCCCTAATGACCGGGGAGCTGTTTTTT	CASSYQGALMTGELFF	TRBJ2-2	TRBD1	TRBV19	.
TGTGCCAGCAGCCAGGGACAGGGGGCGAGGGAGCAGTACTTC	CASSQGQGAREQYF	TRBJ2-7	TRBD1	TRBV7-9	.
TGTGCCAGCACCCCAGGGGGCGCTGGGGTAGCTAACTATGGCTACACCTTC	CASTPGGAGVANYGYTF	TRBJ1-2	TRBD1	TRBV28	once
TGTGCCAGCAGTCCCGGGACAGTTTATAGCAATCAGCCCCAGCATTTT	CASSPGTVYSNQPQHF	TRBJ1-5	TRBD1	TRBV2	few
TGTGCCAGCAGCGTCGGGACAAACACTGAAGCTTTCTTT	CASSVGTNTEAFF	TRBJ1-1	.	TRBV7-9	.
TGTGCCACCAGCCTTGGGGGGGCGCGGAGCACTGAAGCTTTCTTT	CATSLGGARSTEAFF	TRBJ1-1	.	TRBV15	.
TGTGCCAGTAGTATAGATGGGTCGGGTGGCTCCTACGAGCAGTACTTC	CASSIDGSGGSYEQYF	TRBJ2-7	.	TRBV19	.
TGTGCCAGCAGTTTAGGGGATGGGATAACTGAAGCTTTCTTT	CASSLGDGITEAFF	TRBJ1-1	.	TRBV6-6	.
TGTGCCAGTAAGGCAGGGAACACAGATACGCAGTATTTT	CASKAGNTDTQYF	TRBJ2-3	.	TRBV19	.
TGCGCCAGCAGACCGACTAGCGGGGTTAGTGAGCAGTTCTTC	CASRPTSGVSEQFF	TRBJ2-1	TRBD2	TRBV5-1	.
TGTGCCAGCAGCGTGGACAGGGGGGATGAGCAGTTCTTC	CASSVDRGDEQFF	TRBJ2-1	TRBD1	TRBV7-2	once
TGTGCCAGCAGTCGGGACTCGGGGGGAACTAATGAAAAACTGTTTTTT	CASSRDSGGTNEKLFF	TRBJ1-4	.	TRBV4-2	.
TGTGCCAGCAGCGTTCCCCGACAGGGGCATGAGACCCAGTACTTC	CASSVPRQGHETQYF	TRBJ2-5	TRBD1	TRBV9	.
TGCGCCAGCAGCTTGGGAGGACAGACTTACGAGCAGTACTTC	CASSLGGQTYEQYF	TRBJ2-7	.	TRBV5-1	once
TGTGCCAGCAGCCAGGCCGGGACAGGGGGCACCTACGAGCAGTACTTC	CASSQAGTGGTYEQYF	TRBJ2-7	TRBD1	TRBV14	few
TGCGCCAGCAGCCCGACAGGGGACTCTGGGGCCAACGTCCTGACTTTC	CASSPTGDSGANVLTF	TRBJ2-6	TRBD1	TRBV5-1	.
TGCGCCAGCAGCTTGGCCGGGGGGGGATCGGGAGAGACCCAGTACTTC	CASSLAGGGSGETQYF	TRBJ2-5	TRBD2	TRBV5-1	.
TGTGCCAGCAGTTGGGAGACAGGGGAACCGAACACCGGGGAGCTGTTTTTT	CASSWETGEPNTGELFF	TRBJ2-2	TRBD1	TRBV28	.
TGTGCCAGCAGCGTAGCTCTACAGGGTGGTCAAAACACCATATATTTT	CASSVALQGGQNTIYF	TRBJ1-3	.	TRBV9	few
TGTGCCAGCAGCCCCGGGACACGACATGAGGAGCAGTACTTC	CASSPGTRHEEQYF	TRBJ2-5	.	TRBV4-2	.
TGTGCCAGCAGCTTAGGGACAGGGGCGGCCCAGTACTTC	CASSLGTGAAQYF	TRBJ2-5	TRBD1	TRBV7-2	.
TGTGCCAGCAGACGGGACAGGGCGGGCGAAAACATTCAGTACTTC	CASRRDRAGENIQYF	TRBJ2-4	TRBD1	TRBV7-9	.
TGTGCCAGCAGCTTAGATGGAGGGGTCCCTAACTATGGCTACACCTTC	CASSLDGGVPNYGYTF	TRBJ1-2	.	TRBV7-8	.
TGTGCCAGCATCCCCAGCGCGAATAGCAATCAGCCCCAGCATTTT	CASIPSANSNQPQHF	TRBJ1-5	.	TRBV7-2	.
TGTGCCAGCAGTTTTACGGTAGCGGCGAAAGGGTATGGCTACACCTTC	CASSFTVAAKGYGYTF	TRBJ1-2	.	TRBV28	.
TGCGCCAGCAGCTCCTCTCGGGGGTTCAAGTACGAGCAGTACTTC	CASSSSRGFKYEQYF	TRBJ2-7	.	TRBV5-1	.
TGTGCCAGCAGCGTCAGGTCTGGGGCCAACGTCCTGACTTTC	CASSVRSGANVLTF	TRBJ2-6	.	TRBV9	.
TGTGCCAGCAGCTTAGATGGAACAGGGGGCTACGAGCAGTACTTC	CASSLDGTGGYEQYF	TRBJ2-7	TRBD1	TRBV7-2	few
TGTGCCAGCAGTGACAATTTGGACAAAAATCAGCCCCAGCATTTT	CASSDNLDKNQPQHF	TRBJ1-5	.	TRBV6-1	.
TGTGCCAGTAGTACACAGGTTACCGGGGAGCTGTTTTTT	CASSTQVTGELFF	TRBJ2-2	.	TRBV19	.
TGTGCCAGCTCCCCGGGACAGGGGATAATTGGTAGCAATCAGCCCCAGCATTTT	CASSPGQGIIGSNQPQHF	TRBJ1-5	TRBD1	TRBV18	.
TGTGCCAGCAGTGAGACTAGCGGTTCCCAAGAGACCCAGTACTTC	CASSETSGSQETQYF	TRBJ2-5	TRBD2	TRBV2	.
TGTGCCAGCAGCTTGACAGGGGGAAGCGCTGGGGCCAACGTCCTGACTTTC	CASSLTGGSAGANVLTF	TRBJ2-6	TRBD1	TRBV5-6	many
TGTGCCAGCAGCGGTACAGGGGTTGGCTACACCTTC	CASSGTGVGYTF	TRBJ1-2	TRBD1	TRBV9	.
TGTGCCAGTAGCCGGACAGGGGGTGGCTATGGCTACACCTTC	CASSRTGGGYGYTF	TRBJ1-2	TRBD1	TRBV19	.
TGCGCCAGCAGCCTTACAGGGGTAAGGCCCCAGCATTTT	CASSLTGVRPQHF	TRBJ1-5	TRBD1	TRBV5-1	.
TGTGCCAGCAGTGAAGTTCCGACAGGGGGAAATAATTCACCCCTCCACTTT	CASSEVPTGGNNSPLHF	TRBJ1-6	TRBD1	TRBV6-1	.
TGTGCCAGCAGTTTACTTAGCGGGGGCCCCACCGTTTTTAGGCAGTATTTT	CASSLLSGGPTVFRQYF	TRBJ2-3	TRBD2	TRBV28	once
TGCGCCAGCCGTGGCTACACCTTC	CASRGYTF	TRBJ1-2	.	TRBV10-2	.
TGTGCCAGCACGCTTGAGGGACAAACCTACGAGCAGTACTTC	CASTLEGQTYEQYF	TRBJ2-7	.	TRBV5-8	.
TGTGCCAGCAGCCCCAGGACAGGGAAGGATGGCGGGGAGCTGTTTTTT	CASSPRTGKDGGELFF	TRBJ2-2	TRBD1	TRBV9	once
TGCGCCAGCAGTACAGGGGGGGGACACTATGGCTACACCTTC	CASSTGGGHYGYTF	TRBJ1-2	TRBD1	TRBV5-1	few